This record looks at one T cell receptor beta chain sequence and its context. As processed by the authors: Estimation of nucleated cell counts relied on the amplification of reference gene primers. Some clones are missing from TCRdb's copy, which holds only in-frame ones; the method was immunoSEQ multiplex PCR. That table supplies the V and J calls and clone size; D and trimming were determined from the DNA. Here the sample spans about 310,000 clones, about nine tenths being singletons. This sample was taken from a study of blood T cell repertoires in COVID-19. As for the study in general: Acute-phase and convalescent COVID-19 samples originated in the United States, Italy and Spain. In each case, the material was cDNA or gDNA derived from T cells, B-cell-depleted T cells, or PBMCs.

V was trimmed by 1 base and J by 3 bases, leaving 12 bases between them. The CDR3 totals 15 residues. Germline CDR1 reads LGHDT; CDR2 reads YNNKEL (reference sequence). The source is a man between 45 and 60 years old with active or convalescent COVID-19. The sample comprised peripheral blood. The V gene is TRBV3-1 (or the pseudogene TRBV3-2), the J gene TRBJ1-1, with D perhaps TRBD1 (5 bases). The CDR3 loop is CASSQGMGRDTEAFF. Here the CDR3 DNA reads TGTGCCAGCAGCCAAGGAATGGGGCGCGACACTGAAGCTTTCTTT.